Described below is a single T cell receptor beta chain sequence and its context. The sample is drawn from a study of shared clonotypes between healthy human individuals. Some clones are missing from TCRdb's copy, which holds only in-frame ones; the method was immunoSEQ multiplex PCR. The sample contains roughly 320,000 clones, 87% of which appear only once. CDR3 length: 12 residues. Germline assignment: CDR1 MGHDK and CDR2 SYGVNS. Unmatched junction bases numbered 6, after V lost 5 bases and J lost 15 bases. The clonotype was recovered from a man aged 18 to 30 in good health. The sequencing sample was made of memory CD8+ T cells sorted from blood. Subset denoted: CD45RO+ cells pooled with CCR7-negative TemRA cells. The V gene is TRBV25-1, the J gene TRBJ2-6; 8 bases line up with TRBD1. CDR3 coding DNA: TGTGCCAGCAGTAGTCAGGGGGCGCCCCTGACTTTC. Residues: CASSSQGAPLTF.